This T cell receptor beta chain derives from a study of response to subunit inactivated influenza vaccine (dated by TCRdb to 2016 to 2018). Turning to the overall study: The study used deep quantitative T cell receptor repertoire profiling to track responses to a trivalent subunit inactivated influenza vaccine.

Beyond this particular receptor, the publication reports: The authors proposed that each seasonal influenza vaccination may bring in only a limited number of new T cells.

Library generation was performed with RT-PCR. The listed sequencing device is Illumina HiSeq 2500. TCRdb reprocessing: public reads trimmed at Q25 with fastp, clones called with MiXCR, in-frame beta chains kept. Merged by CDR3 protein, the rows form single entries marked with the most common genes and DNA. Present in this sample are about 620,000 distinct CDR3 sequences, roughly 12% of which were seen just once. Roughly 10% of the sample is held by the ten biggest clonotypes. Deletion took 7 bases off V and 6 bases off J, with a span of 24 bases between the germline ends. The germline V gene (reference sequence) provides CDR1 LGHDT and CDR2 YNNKEL. CDR3 length: 16 amino acids, cysteine to phenylalanine. The entry retains the CDR3 DNA only, 48 bases that are in frame from base 1. In its sample, this clonotype was seen many times. Its antigen is still unknown. Within one base of it there is no much larger clone, and no base qualities were kept.

The V and J segments used are TRBV3-1 and TRBJ1-2; a tentative D match to TRBD1 spans 6 bases. This clonotype was sampled from a man in his fifties or sixties who received an inactivated influenza vaccine. Donor details come from another sample of the same person, matched by shared clones. The sequences come from PBMCs from blood, collected on the day of vaccination. The nucleotide sequence reads as follows: TGTGCCAGCACCACCAGCATTTTAACAGGGAGAAATGGCTACACCTTC. This codes for CASTTSILTGRNGYTF. Outside the CDR3, residues come from the reference TRBV3-1 and TRBJ1-2 proteins, so the full variable domain is: DTAVSQTPKYLVTQMGNDKSIKCEQNLGHDTMYWYKQDSKKFLKIMFSYNNKELIINETVPNRFSPKSPDKAHLNLHINSLELGDSAVYFCASTTSILTGRNGYTFGSGTRLTVV.